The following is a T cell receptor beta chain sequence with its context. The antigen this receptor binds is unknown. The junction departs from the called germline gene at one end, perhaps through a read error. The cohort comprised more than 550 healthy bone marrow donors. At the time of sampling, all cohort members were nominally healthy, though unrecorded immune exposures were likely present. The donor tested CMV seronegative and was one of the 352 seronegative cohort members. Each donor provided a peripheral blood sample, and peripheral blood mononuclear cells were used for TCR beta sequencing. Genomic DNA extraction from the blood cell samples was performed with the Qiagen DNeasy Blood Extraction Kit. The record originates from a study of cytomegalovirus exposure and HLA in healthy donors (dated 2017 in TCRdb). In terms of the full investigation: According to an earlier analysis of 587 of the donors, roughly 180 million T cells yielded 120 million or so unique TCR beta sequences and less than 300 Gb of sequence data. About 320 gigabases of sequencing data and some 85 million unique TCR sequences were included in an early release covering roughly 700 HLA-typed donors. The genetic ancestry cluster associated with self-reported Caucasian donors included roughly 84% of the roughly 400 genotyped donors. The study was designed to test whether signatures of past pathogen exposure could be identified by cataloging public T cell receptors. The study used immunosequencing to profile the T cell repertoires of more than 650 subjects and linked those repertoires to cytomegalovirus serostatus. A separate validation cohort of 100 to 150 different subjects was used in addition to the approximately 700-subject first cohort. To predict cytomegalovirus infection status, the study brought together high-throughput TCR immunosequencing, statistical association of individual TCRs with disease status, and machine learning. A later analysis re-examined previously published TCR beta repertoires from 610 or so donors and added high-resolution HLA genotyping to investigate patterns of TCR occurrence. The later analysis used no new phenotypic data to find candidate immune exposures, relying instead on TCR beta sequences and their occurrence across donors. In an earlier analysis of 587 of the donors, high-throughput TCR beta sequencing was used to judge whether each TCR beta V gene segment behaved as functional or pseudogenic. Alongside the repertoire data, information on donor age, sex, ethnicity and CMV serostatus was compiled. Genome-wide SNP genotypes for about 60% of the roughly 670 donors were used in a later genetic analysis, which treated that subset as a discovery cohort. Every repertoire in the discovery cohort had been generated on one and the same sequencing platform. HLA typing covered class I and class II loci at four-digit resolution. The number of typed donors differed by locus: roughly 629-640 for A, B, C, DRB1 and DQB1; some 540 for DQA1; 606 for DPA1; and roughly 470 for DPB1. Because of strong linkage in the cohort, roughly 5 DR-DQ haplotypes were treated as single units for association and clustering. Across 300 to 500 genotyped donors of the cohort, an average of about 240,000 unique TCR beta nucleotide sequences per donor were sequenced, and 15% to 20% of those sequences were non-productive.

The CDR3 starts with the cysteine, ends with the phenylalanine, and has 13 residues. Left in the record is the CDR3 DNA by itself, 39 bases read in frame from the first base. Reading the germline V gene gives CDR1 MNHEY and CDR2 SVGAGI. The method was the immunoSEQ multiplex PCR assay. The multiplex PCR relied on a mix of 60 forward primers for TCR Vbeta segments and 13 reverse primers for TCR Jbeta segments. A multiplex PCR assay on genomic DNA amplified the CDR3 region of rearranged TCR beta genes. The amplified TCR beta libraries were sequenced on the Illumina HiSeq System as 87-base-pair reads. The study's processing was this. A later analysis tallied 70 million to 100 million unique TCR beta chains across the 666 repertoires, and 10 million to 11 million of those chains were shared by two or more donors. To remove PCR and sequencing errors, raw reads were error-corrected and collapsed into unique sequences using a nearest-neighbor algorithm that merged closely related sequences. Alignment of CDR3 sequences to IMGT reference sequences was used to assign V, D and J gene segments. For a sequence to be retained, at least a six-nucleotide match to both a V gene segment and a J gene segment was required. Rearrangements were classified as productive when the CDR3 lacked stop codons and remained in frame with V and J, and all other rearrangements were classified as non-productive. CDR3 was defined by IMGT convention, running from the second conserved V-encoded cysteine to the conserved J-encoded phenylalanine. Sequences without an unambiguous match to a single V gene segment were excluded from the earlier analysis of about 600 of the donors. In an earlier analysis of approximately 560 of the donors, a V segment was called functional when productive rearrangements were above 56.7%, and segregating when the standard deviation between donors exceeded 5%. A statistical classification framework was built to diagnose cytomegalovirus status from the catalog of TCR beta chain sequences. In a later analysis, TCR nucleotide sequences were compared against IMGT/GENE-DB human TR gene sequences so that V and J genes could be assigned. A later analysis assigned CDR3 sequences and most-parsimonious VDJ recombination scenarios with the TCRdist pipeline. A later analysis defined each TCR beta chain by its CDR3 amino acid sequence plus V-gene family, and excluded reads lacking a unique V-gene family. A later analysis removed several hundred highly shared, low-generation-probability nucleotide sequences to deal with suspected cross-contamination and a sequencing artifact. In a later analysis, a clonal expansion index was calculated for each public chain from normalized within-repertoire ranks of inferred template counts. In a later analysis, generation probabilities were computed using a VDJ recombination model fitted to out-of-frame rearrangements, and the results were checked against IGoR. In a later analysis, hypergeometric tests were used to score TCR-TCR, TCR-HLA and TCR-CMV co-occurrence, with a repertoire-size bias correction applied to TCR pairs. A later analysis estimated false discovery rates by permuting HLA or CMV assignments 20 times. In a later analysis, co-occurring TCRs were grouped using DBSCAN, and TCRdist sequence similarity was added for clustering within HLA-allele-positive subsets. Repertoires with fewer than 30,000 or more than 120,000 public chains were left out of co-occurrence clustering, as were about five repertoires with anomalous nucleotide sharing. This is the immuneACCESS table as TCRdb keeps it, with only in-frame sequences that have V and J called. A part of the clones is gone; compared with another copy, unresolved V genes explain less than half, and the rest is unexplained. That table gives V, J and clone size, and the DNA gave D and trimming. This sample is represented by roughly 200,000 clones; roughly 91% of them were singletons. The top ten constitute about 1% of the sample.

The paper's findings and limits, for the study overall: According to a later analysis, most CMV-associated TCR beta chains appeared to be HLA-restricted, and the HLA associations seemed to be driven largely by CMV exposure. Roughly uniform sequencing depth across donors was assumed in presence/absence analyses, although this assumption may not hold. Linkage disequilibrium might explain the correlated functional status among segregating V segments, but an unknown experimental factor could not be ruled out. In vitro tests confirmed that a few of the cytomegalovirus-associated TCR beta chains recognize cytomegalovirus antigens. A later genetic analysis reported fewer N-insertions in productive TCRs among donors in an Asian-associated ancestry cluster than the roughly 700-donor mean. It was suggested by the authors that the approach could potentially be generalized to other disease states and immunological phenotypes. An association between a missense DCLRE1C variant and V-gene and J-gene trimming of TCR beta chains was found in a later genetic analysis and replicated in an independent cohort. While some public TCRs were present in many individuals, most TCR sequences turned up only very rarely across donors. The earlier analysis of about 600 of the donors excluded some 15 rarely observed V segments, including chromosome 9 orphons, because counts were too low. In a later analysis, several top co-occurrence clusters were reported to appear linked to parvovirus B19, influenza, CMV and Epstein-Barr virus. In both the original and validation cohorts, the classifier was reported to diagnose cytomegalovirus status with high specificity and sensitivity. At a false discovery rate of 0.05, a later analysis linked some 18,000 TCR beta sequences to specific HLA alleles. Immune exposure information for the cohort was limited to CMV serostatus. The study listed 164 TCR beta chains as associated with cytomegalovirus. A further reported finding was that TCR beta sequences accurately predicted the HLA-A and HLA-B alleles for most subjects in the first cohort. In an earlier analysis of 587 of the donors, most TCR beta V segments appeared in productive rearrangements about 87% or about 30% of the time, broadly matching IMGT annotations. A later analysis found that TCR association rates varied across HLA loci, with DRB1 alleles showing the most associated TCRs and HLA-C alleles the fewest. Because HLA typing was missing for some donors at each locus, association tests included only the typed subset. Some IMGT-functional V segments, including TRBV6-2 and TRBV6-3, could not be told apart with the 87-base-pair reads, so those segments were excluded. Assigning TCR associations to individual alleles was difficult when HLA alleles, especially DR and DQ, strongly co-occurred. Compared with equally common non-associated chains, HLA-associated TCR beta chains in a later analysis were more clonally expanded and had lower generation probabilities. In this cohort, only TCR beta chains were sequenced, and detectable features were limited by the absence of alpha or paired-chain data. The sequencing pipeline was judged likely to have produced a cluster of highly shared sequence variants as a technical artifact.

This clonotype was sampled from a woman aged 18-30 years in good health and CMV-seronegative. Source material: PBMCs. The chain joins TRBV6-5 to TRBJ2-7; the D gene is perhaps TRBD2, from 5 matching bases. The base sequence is TGTGCCAGCAGTGGACGGAGAGCGGCCGAGCGGTACTTC. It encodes CASSGRRAAERYF.